A selection of T cell receptor beta chains follows, all from one sample in a study of vaccination effects on CD4 cells after COVID-19. Measured with immunoSEQ multiplex PCR; TCRdb has only the in-frame clones, and not every one. The sample lists over 50,000 clones, about four fifths occurring once. These receptors' targets are unknown. This sample comprised CD4+ T cells from PBMCs cultured with HCoV-229E spike peptides, obtained before COVID-19 vaccination. The receptors come from a human donor who received a COVID-19 vaccine. The CDR3 runs from the conserved cysteine through the conserved F or W. Fields, in order: J gene, V gene, D gene, clone size, CDR3 DNA, CDR3 protein. The D gene is left open where the match is weak. Clone size, where shown, is once, few, many, or a class for clones that have expanded.

>TRBJ2-2|TRBV24-1|TRBD1|NA
TGTGCCACCAGTGAAAAAGGACAGGGGGCCGGGGAGCTGTTTTTT
CATSEKGQGAGELFF
>TRBJ1-6|TRBV5-1|NA|NA
TGCGCCAGCAGCCAACAGACGAGCTCCTATAATTCACCCCTCCACTTT
CASSQQTSSYNSPLHF
>TRBJ1-6|TRBV7-3|NA|NA
TGTGCCAGCAGCCAAGGCGGGAATTCACCCCTCCACTTT
CASSQGGNSPLHF
>TRBJ2-3|TRBV12-3/TRBV12-4|NA|NA
TGTGCCAGCAGCGGGGGACGCACAGATACGCAGTATTTT
CASSGGRTDTQYF
>TRBJ2-3|TRBV9|TRBD2|NA
TGTGCCAGCAGCGCCCACCCCCGCGGTGTAGCGGGGGGGCCAGATACGCAGTATTTT
CASSAHPRGVAGGPDTQYF
>TRBJ1-5|TRBV10-2|NA|NA
TGCGCCAGCAGTGAGTCGGATCAGCCCCAGCATTTT
CASSESDQPQHF
>TRBJ1-2|TRBV19|NA|NA
TGTGCCACAAACCTCAAGATGGAGTTGGGCTACGGCTACACCTTC
CATNLKMELGYGYTF
>TRBJ1-6|TRBV6-2/TRBV6-3|NA|NA
TGTGCCAGCAGTTATGACAGGTCCTATAATTCACCCCTCCACTTT
CASSYDRSYNSPLHF
>TRBJ2-3|TRBV19|TRBD1|NA
TGTGCCAGTAGTATCCGGACAGGGTCAACAGATACGCAGTATTTT
CASSIRTGSTDTQYF
>TRBJ1-1|TRBV4-3|TRBD1|once
TGCGCCAGCAGCCCTAGACAGGGGGCAGCTGAAGCTTTCTTT
CASSPRQGAAEAFF
>TRBJ1-2|TRBV3-1/TRBV3-2|TRBD1|few
TGTGCCAGCAGCCAAATGGGACAGGGGTTTGGCTACACCTTC
CASSQMGQGFGYTF
>TRBJ2-3|TRBV11-2|TRBD2|NA
TGTGCCAGCAGCTTAGGGCTAGCGGGGGTGAGAGATACGCAGTATTTT
CASSLGLAGVRDTQYF
>TRBJ1-5|TRBV9|NA|NA
TGTGCCAGCAGCGCTCCCCGGGGGGGGAAGGGCAATCAGCCCCAGCATTTT
CASSAPRGGKGNQPQHF
>TRBJ2-1|TRBV3-1/TRBV3-2|NA|NA
TGTGCCAGCAGCCAAAGGCGGCACAATGAGCAGTTCTTC
CASSQRRHNEQFF
>TRBJ2-3|TRBV5-6|NA|NA
TGTGCCAGCAGCTTGGACGAGTTTAGCACAGATACGCAGTATTTT
CASSLDEFSTDTQYF
>TRBJ2-5|TRBV2|TRBD2|NA
TGTGCCAGTACTAGCGGGGGTATGACCCAGTACTTC
CASTSGGMTQYF
>TRBJ1-5|TRBV18|NA|NA
TGTGCCAGCTCACCCGGTCGGCAGATCAATCAGCCCCAGCATTTT
CASSPGRQINQPQHF
>TRBJ1-2|TRBV5-1|TRBD1|NA
TGCGCCAGCAGCGCGATCACAGGGGAGGACATCGGCTACACCTTC
CASSAITGEDIGYTF
>TRBJ2-5|TRBV6-6|TRBD1|once
TGTGCCAGCAGCCGGGGACAGGGGGTCGGGGAGACCCAGTACTTC
CASSRGQGVGETQYF
>TRBJ2-1|TRBV3-1/TRBV3-2|NA|NA
TGTGCCAGCAGCCGCCCTGCGACCAGCTCCTACAATGAGCAGTTCTTC
CASSRPATSSYNEQFF
>TRBJ2-5|TRBV5-1|TRBD1|NA
TGCGCCAGCAGCCCTAAAACAGGGACAGGACAAGAGACCCAGTACTTC
CASSPKTGTGQETQYF
>TRBJ1-2|TRBV30|NA|NA
TGTGCCTGGGGGGGGGATGGCTACACCTTC
CAWGGDGYTF
>TRBJ1-1|TRBV2|NA|NA
TGTGCCAGAGGAGGATCTGAAGCTTTCTTT
CARGGSEAFF
>TRBJ2-6|TRBV19|NA|NA
TGTGCCAGTAGTCCCGAGGGGCCTGGGGCCAACGTCCTGACTTTC
CASSPEGPGANVLTF
>TRBJ1-5|TRBV2|TRBD1|NA
TGTGCCAGCAGTGGACAGGGACCCCCCCAGCATTTT
CASSGQGPPQHF
>TRBJ1-4|TRBV5-1|TRBD1|NA
TGCGCCAGCAGCTGGGGGACAGGGGGCGTTGCAACTAATGAAAAACTGTTTTTT
CASSWGTGGVATNEKLFF
>TRBJ2-2|TRBV11-1|NA|NA
TGTGCCAGCAGCTTATCCCGGTCCGGGGAGCTGTTTTTT
CASSLSRSGELFF
>TRBJ1-1|TRBV5-8|NA|once
TGTGCCAGCAGCCAAACCCGGGGTTTAGAAGCTTTCTTT
CASSQTRGLEAFF
>TRBJ2-1|TRBV2|NA|NA
TGTGCCAGCAGTCCGTCTTCTCGCAATGAGCAGTTCTTC
CASSPSSRNEQFF
>TRBJ2-3|TRBV21-1|NA|NA
TGTGCCAGCAGAAAACAGGGGAACACAGATACGCAGTATTTT
CASRKQGNTDTQYF